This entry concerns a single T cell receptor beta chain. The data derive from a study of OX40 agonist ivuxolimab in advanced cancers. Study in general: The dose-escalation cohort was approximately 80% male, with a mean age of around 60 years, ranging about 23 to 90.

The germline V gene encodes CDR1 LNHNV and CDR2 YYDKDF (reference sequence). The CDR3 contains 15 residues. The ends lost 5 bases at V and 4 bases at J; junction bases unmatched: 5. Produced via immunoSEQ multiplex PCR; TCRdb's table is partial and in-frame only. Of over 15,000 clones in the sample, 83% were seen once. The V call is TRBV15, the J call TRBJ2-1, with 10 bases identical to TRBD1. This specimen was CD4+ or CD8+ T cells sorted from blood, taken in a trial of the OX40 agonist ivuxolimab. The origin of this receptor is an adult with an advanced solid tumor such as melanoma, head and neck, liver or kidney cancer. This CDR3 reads CATSERDRGYNEQFF. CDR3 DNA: TGTGCCACCAGCGAACGGGACAGGGGATACAATGAGCAGTTCTTC. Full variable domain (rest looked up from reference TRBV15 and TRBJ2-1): DAMVIQNPRYQVTQFGKPVTLSCSQTLNHNVMYWYQQKSSQAPKLLFHYYDKDFNNEADTPDNFQSRRPNTSFCFLDIRSPGLGDTAMYLCATSERDRGYNEQFFGPGTRLTVL.